This T cell receptor beta chain was observed in a study of siplizumab effects on memory and regulatory T cells. This CDR3 has 18 residues. The ends lost 0 bases at V and 1 base at J; junction bases unmatched: 5. The germline V gene has CDR1 SGHAT and CDR2 FQDESV (reference sequence). Study-wide findings and caveats: Significant reduction of alloreactive sequences traceable to unstimulated CD4+ memory cells was observed with siplizumab. Naive T cells appeared more varied than memory cells and looked like key alloresponse contributors.

Using a few donor pairs, the authors sequenced unstimulated naive, memory, effector memory and TEMRA subsets. Concerning this clone: Its target is unknown.

TCR templates numbering approximately 94,000 were assayed per sample. Sequencing used immunoSEQ multiplex PCR; TCRdb keeps in-frame clones, though not all of them. The repertoire holds some 100,000 clones, with 95% to 97% as singletons. The chain recombines TRBV11-1 with TRBJ2-6, with 8 nucleotides matching TRBD1. The sample taken for sequencing was naive CD4+ T cells sorted from blood. The receptor's source is a human donor in good health. The CDR3 coding sequence is TGTGCCAGCAGCTTAGCGCAGGGGGCTGTATCTGGGGCCAACGTCCTGACTTTC. As protein: CASSLAQGAVSGANVLTF.